Shown below are 32 T cell receptor beta chains from a single sample sequenced in a study of beta chain features in type 1 diabetes. Sequenced material consisted of expressed TCRB transcripts (all of the isolated RNA was reverse transcribed). Using immunoSEQ multiplex PCR, the repertoire was profiled, and TCRdb retains in-frame clones only, with some absent. Altogether about 470,000 clones are present, about 30% being singletons, with the ten largest covering 0.05% to 0.065%. Material for sequencing was naive CD4+ T cells from blood. These receptors were collected from a man aged 18 to 29 in good health.

The chain links TRBV28 to TRBJ2-7; 13 bases agree with TRBD2. Germline V gives CDR1 MDHEN, CDR2 SYDVKM. The CDR3 sequence is 15 residues long. The junction had 5 bases not matched to a gene; V was cut back by 7 bases and J by 2 bases. Written as DNA, the CDR3 is TGTGCCAGCACTCCTGGACTAGCGGGAGCCTACGAGCAGTACTTC. It codes for CASTPGLAGAYEQYF.

V is TRBV7-9 and J is TRBJ2-3; D tentatively fits TRBD1 or TRBD2 (6 bases each). CDR1 and CDR2 from the germline V gene are SEHNR and FQNEAQ (reference sequence). V was clipped by 5 bases and J by 8 bases, with 20 bases between them. The CDR3 is made up of 15 amino acids. The CDR3 sequence is CASSPIIAEGVTQYF. CDR3 sequence (DNA): TGTGCCAGCAGCCCAATAATAGCGGAGGGGGTTACGCAGTATTTT.

The sample holds a few counts of this clone. This chain connects TRBV30 to TRBJ2-1; D might be TRBD1 (5 bases). The CDR3 covers 13 residues. Germline-derived CDR1 and CDR2 are GTSNPN and SVGIG (reference sequence). Between the trimmed V and J ends, which lost 8 bases and 1 base, there was a span of 12 bases. The CDR3 protein is CAGQQGSYNEQFF. The CDR3 DNA reads TGTGCCGGCCAGCAGGGATCCTACAATGAGCAGTTCTTC.

This clone was observed a handful of times. The rearrangement joins TRBV29-1 to TRBJ2-7; a weak D match, TRBD1 (6 bases). V was shortened by 4 bases and J by 4 bases, with 26 bases between the two germline ends. The CDR3 is 17 amino acids. Germline-derived CDR1 and CDR2 are SQVTM and ANQGSEA. CDR3 DNA: TGCAGCGTTGTCGGGAAGACAGGCCCATCGGAAGGATACGAGCAGTACTTC. Translation gives CSVVGKTGPSEGYEQYF.

The V call is TRBV29-1, the J call TRBJ2-7, with 7 bases matching TRBD1. The CDR3 covers 14 residues. CDR1 is SQVTM, CDR2 ANQGSEA, per germline. Germline trimming cut 4 bases from V and 0 bases from J; bases unmatched to any gene: 6. CDR3 coding DNA: TGCAGCGTTGCTGACAGGGCTAGCTCCTACGAGCAGTACTTC. Protein product: CSVADRASSYEQYF.

The V call is TRBV30, the J call TRBJ1-2; possibly TRBD1 for D (5 bases). Trimming took 0 bases from V and 0 from J, leaving 8 bases between them. In germline, CDR1 is GTSNPN, CDR2 SVGIG (reference sequence). CDR3 length: 14 amino acids. The CDR3 nucleotides are TGTGCCTGGAGTGTGGGGGACGCTAACTATGGCTACACCTTC. As protein: CAWSVGDANYGYTF.

Remarks on this clone: The sample carries other DNA sequences with the same CDR3. V usage is TRBV7-2 and J usage is TRBJ2-3; D is unresolved. The CDR3 spans 12 residues. Per germline, CDR1 SGHTA and CDR2 FQGNSA. Trimming cost V 5 bases and J 0 bases, with 3 bases left between them. Here the CDR3 reads CASSPSTDTQYF. In DNA, the CDR3 is TGTGCCAGCAGCCCGAGCACAGATACGCAGTATTTT. Supplemented by reference TRBV7-2 and TRBJ2-3, the full variable domain reads GAGVSQSPSNKVTEKGKDVELRCDPISGHTALYWYRQSLGQGLEFLIYFQGNSAPDKSGLPSDRFSAERTGGSVSTLTIQRTQQEDSAVYLCASSPSTDTQYFGPGTRLTVL.

J is TRBJ2-6 and V is TRBV9; a weak D match, TRBD1 (6 bases). Trimming took off 4 bases at V and 0 bases at J, with 17 bases between the two ends. This CDR3 region has 18 residues. CDR1 SGDLS and CDR2 YYNGEE come from the germline V gene. The CDR3, as DNA: TGTGCCAGCAGCCCCCGGACAGCCCCCGGCTCTGGGGCCAACGTCCTGACTTTC. It codes for CASSPRTAPGSGANVLTF.

The V gene is TRBV5-4, the J gene TRBJ2-7; D is unresolved. Trimming stripped 4 bases from V and 5 bases from J, with 19 bases between. Germline V gene data show CDR1 as SGHNT and CDR2 as YYREEE (reference sequence). The CDR3 has 15 residues. The CDR3 protein is CASSQTRSGRDEQYF. CDR3 DNA sequence: TGTGCCAGCAGCCAAACACGATCGGGTCGAGACGAGCAGTACTTC.

This clone has a handful of counts. The V call is TRBV27, the J call TRBJ2-5, with TRBD1 matching 9 bases. Per germline, CDR1 MNHEY and CDR2 SMNVEV (reference sequence). CDR3 length: 17 amino acids. V shed 6 bases, J shed 7 bases, and the junction held 18 bases outside the gene matches. CDR3 nucleotide sequence: TGTGCCAGCAGACTAAAGAGGGGGGACAGGGACCCTGGGACCCAGTACTTC. It is translated as CASRLKRGDRDPGTQYF.

This clone was detected a few times. The rearrangement links TRBV29-1 to TRBJ1-3; perhaps TRBD1 as D (6 bases). In germline, CDR1 is SQVTM, CDR2 ANQGSEA. The CDR3 runs 13 residues. V lost 7 bases and J 4 bases, leaving 14 bases between the germline ends. The CDR3 bases are TGCAGCGGCATACAGGGTCCCGGAAACACCATATATTTT. The encoded protein is CSGIQGPGNTIYF.

The chain recombines TRBV30 with TRBJ2-2, with 7 bases lining up with TRBD2. The germline V gene encodes CDR1 GTSNPN and CDR2 SVGIG (reference sequence). The CDR3 covers 14 residues. Trimming took 1 base from V and 2 from J; bases not matched to a gene: 1. DNA of the CDR3: TGTGCCTGGAGTGCGGGACTAAACACCGGGGAGCTGTTTTTT. Translation: CAWSAGLNTGELFF.

This chain links TRBV11-1 with TRBJ2-1; weak D call: TRBD1 (5 bases). CDR3 size: 13 residues. CDR1 is SGHAT and CDR2 is FQDESV in the germline V gene (reference sequence). The germline V and J ends were trimmed by 3 bases and 6 bases, with 9 bases remaining between them. The CDR3 region is CASSFRQINEQFF. DNA for the CDR3: TGTGCCAGCAGCTTTCGACAGATCAATGAGCAGTTCTTC.

This clone was detected only a few times. The chain recombines TRBV29-1 with TRBJ2-1; D call uncertain. V lost 2 bases to trimming and J lost 9 bases, with 11 bases between them. The CDR3 runs to 12 residues. Germline CDR1 reads SQVTM; CDR2 reads ANQGSEA. The CDR3 here is CSVEPWFSEQFF. The CDR3 DNA is TGCAGCGTTGAACCGTGGTTCAGTGAGCAGTTCTTC.

DNA for the CDR3: TGTGCCAGCAGTCCTGGGATAGCGGGATCATCCTACGAGCAGTACTTC. This sequence encodes CASSPGIAGSSYEQYF. The rearrangement links TRBV7-8 to TRBJ2-7, with 8 positions matching TRBD2. Germline trimming cut 6 bases from V and 1 base from J; bases unmatched to any gene: 11. The CDR3 loop spans 16 amino acids. Germline CDR1 is SGHVS and CDR2 is FQNEAQ.

The rearrangement links TRBV5-4 to TRBJ2-5, with 11 bases fitting TRBD2. J was trimmed by 5 bases and V by 3 bases; bases with no gene match: 9. CDR1 SGHNT and CDR2 YYREEE come from the germline V gene (reference sequence). The CDR3 loop spans 16 amino acids. CDR3 in amino acids: CASSSLAGGPRETQYF. The CDR3 region has the DNA TGTGCCAGCAGCTCCTTAGCGGGAGGGCCTCGGGAGACCCAGTACTTC.

This clone was picked up one time. The V and J genes are TRBV25-1 and TRBJ2-7; D possibly matches TRBD1 or TRBD2 (5 bases each). V was cut by 4 bases and J by 4 bases, with 14 bases left in between. This CDR3 spans 14 amino acids. Germline V gene data show CDR1 as MGHDK and CDR2 as SYGVNS. CDR3 sequence reads: CASSALDWTYEQYF. In DNA form, the CDR3 reads TGTGCCAGCAGTGCCTTGGACTGGACATACGAGCAGTACTTC.

The chain carries TRBV30 and TRBJ2-2; no clear D. This CDR3 region has 14 residues. V shed 1 base and J shed 3 bases, with 9 bases lying between them. Germline values: CDR1 GTSNPN, CDR2 SVGIG (reference sequence). CDR3 sequence: CAWSAAFDTGELFF. CDR3 sequence (DNA): TGTGCCTGGAGTGCTGCTTTCGACACCGGGGAGCTGTTTTTT. Using reference TRBV30 and TRBJ2-2 for the parts outside the CDR3, the full variable domain is SQTIHQWPATLVQPVGSPLSLECTVEGTSNPNLYWYRQAAGRGLQLLFYSVGIGQISSEVPQNLSASRPQDRQFILSSKKLLLSDSGFYLCAWSAAFDTGELFFGEGSRLTVL.

The chain has TRBV30 and TRBJ2-2; D gene uncertain. Trimming left V 0 bases short and J 3 bases short, with 11 bases between. CDR3 size: 15 residues. The germline V gene has CDR1 GTSNPN and CDR2 SVGIG (reference sequence). The CDR3 sequence: CAWSVLTAYTGELFF. CDR3 nucleotide sequence: TGTGCCTGGAGTGTACTCACAGCCTACACCGGGGAGCTGTTTTTT.

J is TRBJ2-5 and V is TRBV7-9; 9 positions agree with TRBD1. The length of the CDR3 is 16 residues. With 4 bases clipped from V and 5 bases from J, the junction kept 11 bases outside the gene matches. Germline V lookup: CDR1 SEHNR, CDR2 FQNEAQ (reference sequence). CDR3 protein: CASSSSDRGVRETQYF. In DNA form, the CDR3 reads TGTGCCAGCAGCTCCTCGGACAGGGGAGTTAGGGAGACCCAGTACTTC.

The chain carries TRBV29-1 and TRBJ2-1, with D unresolved. The germline CDR1 and CDR2 sequences are SQVTM and ANQGSEA. V gave up 4 bases and J gave up 1 base, with 14 bases separating them. This CDR3 region has 15 residues. CDR3 residues: CSVVPFVVSYNEQFF. The CDR3 DNA reads TGCAGCGTTGTTCCGTTTGTAGTTTCCTACAATGAGCAGTTCTTC.

The chain has TRBV29-1 and TRBJ2-1; D is ambiguous. The CDR3 totals 12 residues. Trimming removed 3 bases from V and 6 bases from J, with 9 bases in between. CDR1 and CDR2 (germline): SQVTM, ANQGSEA. This CDR3 is CSVDSSVNEQFF. DNA for the CDR3: TGCAGCGTTGACAGCTCGGTCAATGAGCAGTTCTTC.

This clone was found a few times. The V and J genes are TRBV7-3 and TRBJ1-1; D not certain. This CDR3 region has 13 residues. The germline CDR1 and CDR2 sequences are SGHTA and FQGTGA. V dropped 5 bases and J dropped 8 bases, with 15 bases sitting between them. The CDR3 DNA sequence: TGTGCCAGCAGCCTTTGGGGAGGGCCCGAAGCTTTCTTT. Translated: CASSLWGGPEAFF. The full variable domain, its missing parts supplied by reference TRBV7-3 and TRBJ1-1, is GAGVSQTPSNKVTEKGKYVELRCDPISGHTALYWYRQSLGQGPEFLIYFQGTGAADDSGLPNDRFFAVRPEGSVSTLKIQRTERGDSAVYLCASSLWGGPEAFFGQGTRLTVV.

The gene calls are TRBV7-9 and TRBJ2-1; 8 positions agree with TRBD1. Germline lookup yields CDR1 SEHNR and CDR2 FQNEAQ (reference sequence). The V segment lost 5 bases and the J segment 0 bases; nucleotides outside the gene matches: 6. The CDR3 loop spans 16 amino acids. The CDR3: CASSAGQGTSYNEQFF. CDR3 in DNA: TGTGCCAGCAGCGCCGGACAGGGAACCTCCTACAATGAGCAGTTCTTC.

V gene TRBV28 combines with J gene TRBJ2-2; maybe TRBD1 (6 bases). Germline loops: CDR1 MDHEN, CDR2 SYDVKM. Trimming removed 5 bases at V and 2 bases at J, with 12 bases between. The CDR3 contains 15 residues. DNA for the CDR3: TGTGCCAGCAGTCCCGGGACACTTAACACCGGGGAGCTGTTTTTT. Translated, it gives CASSPGTLNTGELFF.

J is TRBJ2-5 and V is TRBV7-9, with unresolved D. Germline assignment: CDR1 SEHNR and CDR2 FQNEAQ (reference sequence). Trimming pared 1 base from V and 4 bases from J, leaving 10 bases between. This CDR3 region has 14 residues. CDR3 in DNA: TGTGCCAGCAGCTTAGGAGGCTACCTAGAGACCCAGTACTTC. Amino acids: CASSLGGYLETQYF.

This chain links TRBV9 with TRBJ1-2; 7 bases match TRBD1. V shed 0 bases, J shed 5 bases, and the junction held 4 bases outside the gene matches. CDR3 length equals 14 residues. Germline-derived CDR1 and CDR2 are SGDLS and YYNGEE. CDR3 coding DNA: TGTGCCAGCAGCGTAGCCACAGGGGAGTATGGCTACACCTTC. As protein: CASSVATGEYGYTF.

The rearrangement uses TRBV5-1 and TRBJ2-5; a weak D match, TRBD1 (6 bases). V was cut by 3 bases and J by 4 bases, with 10 bases left in between. The CDR3 runs to 13 residues. CDR1 and CDR2 from the germline V gene are SGHRS and YFSETQ. The CDR3: CASSWIGGETQYF. The CDR3 region has the DNA TGCGCCAGCAGCTGGATAGGGGGAGAGACCCAGTACTTC. Filled out from reference TRBV5-1 and TRBJ2-5, the complete variable domain reads KAGVTQTPRYLIKTRGQQVTLSCSPISGHRSVSWYQQTPGQGLQFLFEYFSETQRNKGNFPGRFSGRQFSNSRSEMNVSTLELGDSALYLCASSWIGGETQYFGPGTRLLVL.

The V and J genes are TRBV7-2 and TRBJ2-5, with 10 bases identical to TRBD2. Germline loops: CDR1 SGHTA, CDR2 FQGNSA. The CDR3 extends over 15 amino acids. Losses at the gene ends were 4 bases for V and 2 bases for J; bases not matched to a gene: 4. The CDR3 DNA is TGTGCCAGCAGCTCCGGACTAGCGGTACAAGAGACCCAGTACTTC. Protein: CASSSGLAVQETQYF.

The V and J genes are TRBV5-1 and TRBJ2-5; D remains unclear. Trimming left V 0 bases short and J 2 bases short, with 8 bases between. This CDR3 contains 14 residues. Germline V lookup: CDR1 SGHRS, CDR2 YFSETQ. The CDR3 loop is CASSLGPVQETQYF. The CDR3, as DNA: TGCGCCAGCAGCTTGGGACCGGTGCAAGAGACCCAGTACTTC. Full variable domain (missing parts from reference TRBV5-1 and TRBJ2-5): KAGVTQTPRYLIKTRGQQVTLSCSPISGHRSVSWYQQTPGQGLQFLFEYFSETQRNKGNFPGRFSGRQFSNSRSEMNVSTLELGDSALYLCASSLGPVQETQYFGPGTRLLVL.

This clone has more than one count but fewer than ten. Other DNA sequences in the same sample also yield this CDR3. This chain connects TRBV30 to TRBJ2-5; D gene unclear. Looked up from germline, CDR1 is GTSNPN and CDR2 is SVGIG (reference sequence). The CDR3 is 11 amino acids. V lost 0 bases to trimming and J lost 4 bases, with 3 bases between them. CDR3 amino acids: CAWSVSETQYF. Written as DNA, the CDR3 is TGTGCCTGGAGTGTGTCAGAGACCCAGTACTTC.

The sample holds a few counts of this clone. The chain uses TRBV29-1 and TRBJ2-5; D gene ambiguous. The CDR3 loop spans 15 amino acids. Germline V gene lookup returns CDR1 SQVTM and CDR2 ANQGSEA. Trimming took 6 bases from V and 1 from J, leaving 18 bases between them. The chain's CDR3 is CSVLLSKTSQETQYF. As DNA, the CDR3 is TGCAGCGTCCTCCTATCAAAGACATCCCAAGAGACCCAGTACTTC.